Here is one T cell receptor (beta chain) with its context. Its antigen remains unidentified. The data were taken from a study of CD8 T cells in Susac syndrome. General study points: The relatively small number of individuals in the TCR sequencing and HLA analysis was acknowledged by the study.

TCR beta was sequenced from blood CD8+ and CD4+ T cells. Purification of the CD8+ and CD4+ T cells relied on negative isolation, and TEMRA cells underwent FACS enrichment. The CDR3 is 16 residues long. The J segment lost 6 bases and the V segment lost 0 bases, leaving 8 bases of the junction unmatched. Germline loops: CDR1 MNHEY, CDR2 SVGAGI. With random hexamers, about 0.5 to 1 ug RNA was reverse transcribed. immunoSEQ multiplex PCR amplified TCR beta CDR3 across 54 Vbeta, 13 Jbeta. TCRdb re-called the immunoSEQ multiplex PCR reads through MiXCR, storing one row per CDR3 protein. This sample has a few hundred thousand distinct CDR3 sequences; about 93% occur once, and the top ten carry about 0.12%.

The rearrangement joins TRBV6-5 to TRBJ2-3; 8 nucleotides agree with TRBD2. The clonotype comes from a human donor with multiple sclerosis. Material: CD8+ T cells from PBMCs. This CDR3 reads CASSYSGRGEFDTQYF. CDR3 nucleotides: TGTGCCAGCAGTTACTCAGGGCGGGGGGAGTTTGATACGCAGTATTTT.